The present T cell receptor (beta chain) was sequenced within a study of blood T cells in healthy people across ages. CDR1 and CDR2 from the germline V gene are DFQATT and SNEGSKA (reference sequence). V was pared by 5 bases and J by 5 bases, with 13 bases of the junction left unmatched. The CDR3 totals 15 residues. A second roughly 7 to 12 cycle PCR used barcoded and J-beta primers. TCRdb re-called the 5' RACE reads with MiXCR, one entry per CDR3 protein. The top ten clones hold about 19% of a sample with under 1 million distinct CDR3 sequences, roughly 44% of them seen once. This receptor was obtained from a man in his sixties in good health. Material for sequencing was blood. This chain joins TRBV20-1 and TRBJ2-5; 8 bases fit TRBD2. Here the CDR3 reads CSARPPAGGGETQYF. The CDR3 nucleotides read TGCAGTGCTCGTCCCCCGGCGGGGGGTGGGGAGACCCAGTACTTC.